A selection of T cell receptor beta chains follows, all from one sample in a study of CD8 T cells in ankylosing spondylitis. TCRdb re-called the 5' RACE reads with MiXCR, one entry per CDR3 protein. The repertoire holds some 340,000 distinct CDR3 sequences, with 14% to 15% as singletons. The specimen was blood, either unsorted or a sorted T cell fraction (not recorded which). Source of these receptors: a male donor with ankylosing spondylitis or in good health (not recorded which). Both conserved end residues are part of each CDR3. The D gene is left open where the match is weak. Clone size is not always given. Where it is, it says once, few, many or a class for expanded clones.

v_gene: TRBV10-2
abundance: few
j_gene: TRBJ2-6
d_gene: .
CDR3nt: TGCGCCAGTGCGGGGACAGCACGCTCTGGGGCCAACGTCCTGACTTTC
CDR3aa: CASAGTARSGANVLTF

v_gene: TRBV25-1
abundance: .
j_gene: TRBJ2-5
d_gene: .
CDR3nt: TGTGCCAGCGGGAGGACTGCTCAAGAGACCCAGTACTTC
CDR3aa: CASGRTAQETQYF

v_gene: TRBV6-1
abundance: .
j_gene: TRBJ2-1
d_gene: TRBD1
CDR3nt: TGTGCCAGCAGTCCCGGCCCGGGACAGACACATAACAATGAGCAGTTCTTC
CDR3aa: CASSPGPGQTHNNEQFF

v_gene: TRBV14
abundance: .
j_gene: TRBJ1-4
d_gene: .
CDR3nt: TGTGCCAGCAGCCAAGGCGGATGGGGGGAAAAACTGTTTTTT
CDR3aa: CASSQGGWGEKLFF

v_gene: TRBV10-3
abundance: .
j_gene: TRBJ2-3
d_gene: .
CDR3nt: TGTGCCATCAGGGGGGCCGACCCGGCCCCAGATACGCAGTATTTT
CDR3aa: CAIRGADPAPDTQYF

v_gene: TRBV29-1
abundance: .
j_gene: TRBJ2-3
d_gene: TRBD2
CDR3nt: TGCAGCGTCGCCACTAGCGGGAGAGGAGATACGCAGTATTTT
CDR3aa: CSVATSGRGDTQYF

v_gene: TRBV4-1
abundance: few
j_gene: TRBJ2-7
d_gene: .
CDR3nt: TGCGCCAGCAGCCAAGGGGCGGGATTCTACGAGCAGTACTTC
CDR3aa: CASSQGAGFYEQYF

v_gene: TRBV5-1
abundance: few
j_gene: TRBJ1-1
d_gene: TRBD1
CDR3nt: TGCGCCAGCAGCGTGGGGACAGGTGAAGCTTTCTTT
CDR3aa: CASSVGTGEAFF

v_gene: TRBV20-1
abundance: many
j_gene: TRBJ1-5
d_gene: .
CDR3nt: TGCAGTGCTAGGCGGGGTCAGCTAAGCAATCAGCCCCAGCATTTT
CDR3aa: CSARRGQLSNQPQHF

v_gene: TRBV11-2
abundance: few
j_gene: TRBJ2-3
d_gene: .
CDR3nt: TGTGCCAGCAGCCCGAACTTCCGGACTAGTGGGGGGCCAGATACGCAGTATTTT
CDR3aa: CASSPNFRTSGGPDTQYF

v_gene: TRBV18
abundance: .
j_gene: TRBJ2-7
d_gene: .
CDR3nt: TGTGCCAGCTCACACCCCGGGGTTAGCTACGAGCAGTACTTC
CDR3aa: CASSHPGVSYEQYF

v_gene: TRBV12-3/TRBV12-4
abundance: many
j_gene: TRBJ1-5
d_gene: TRBD1
CDR3nt: TGTGCCAGCAGCTTGGGGACAGGGCGGCGCAATCAGCCCCAGCATTTT
CDR3aa: CASSLGTGRRNQPQHF

v_gene: TRBV2
abundance: .
j_gene: TRBJ2-7
d_gene: .
CDR3nt: TGTGCCAGCAGTGAAGTCCCCGCTAAGCAGTACTTC
CDR3aa: CASSEVPAKQYF

v_gene: TRBV5-1
abundance: .
j_gene: TRBJ2-1
d_gene: TRBD2
CDR3nt: TGCGCCAGCAGCCCGGGACTAGCGGGTTTAGATGAGCAGTTCTTC
CDR3aa: CASSPGLAGLDEQFF

v_gene: TRBV5-1
abundance: few
j_gene: TRBJ2-1
d_gene: .
CDR3nt: TGCGCCAGCAGCAAGGGAGAGGGGGTAAACTACAATGAGCAGTTCTTC
CDR3aa: CASSKGEGVNYNEQFF

v_gene: TRBV12-3/TRBV12-4
abundance: few
j_gene: TRBJ2-1
d_gene: TRBD2
CDR3nt: TGTGCCAGCAGCCTCCCCAGGTCTAGCGGGAACAATGAGCAGTTCTTC
CDR3aa: CASSLPRSSGNNEQFF

v_gene: TRBV9
abundance: .
j_gene: TRBJ1-3
d_gene: TRBD1
CDR3nt: TGTGCCAGCAGCGTATCGACAGGGTTCACTGGAAACACCATATATTTT
CDR3aa: CASSVSTGFTGNTIYF

v_gene: TRBV12-3/TRBV12-4
abundance: few
j_gene: TRBJ1-6
d_gene: TRBD1
CDR3nt: TGTGCCAGCAGTTCTCCCCCTAAACCAGACAGGGAGAATTCACCCCTCCACTTT
CDR3aa: CASSSPPKPDRENSPLHF

v_gene: TRBV11-2
abundance: .
j_gene: TRBJ2-7
d_gene: TRBD2
CDR3nt: TGTGCCAGCAGCTTACCAGGACTAGCGGAATACGAGCAGTACTTC
CDR3aa: CASSLPGLAEYEQYF

v_gene: TRBV7-9
abundance: few
j_gene: TRBJ1-4
d_gene: .
CDR3nt: TGTGCCAGCAGCTGGGGGGGTTCTAATGAAAAACTGTTTTTT
CDR3aa: CASSWGGSNEKLFF

v_gene: TRBV12-5
abundance: .
j_gene: TRBJ2-7
d_gene: .
CDR3nt: TGTGCTAGTGGTTTGTTGGGGCGCCCCTACGAGCAGTACTTC
CDR3aa: CASGLLGRPYEQYF

v_gene: TRBV20-1
abundance: few
j_gene: TRBJ1-1
d_gene: TRBD1
CDR3nt: TGCAGTGCTAGAGACCCCTACAGGGGTGACACTGAAGCTTTCTTT
CDR3aa: CSARDPYRGDTEAFF

v_gene: TRBV9
abundance: .
j_gene: TRBJ2-3
d_gene: .
CDR3nt: TGTGCCAGCAGCGTAGGGCAGGGCAGAACAGATACGCAGTATTTT
CDR3aa: CASSVGQGRTDTQYF

v_gene: TRBV5-5
abundance: few
j_gene: TRBJ2-4
d_gene: .
CDR3nt: TGTGCCAGCAGCTTTAGCGAGCTGTTAGCCAAAAACATTCAGTACTTC
CDR3aa: CASSFSELLAKNIQYF

v_gene: TRBV4-1
abundance: .
j_gene: TRBJ1-1
d_gene: .
CDR3nt: TGCGCCAGCAGCCGATACAGGGACAACACTGAAGCTTTCTTT
CDR3aa: CASSRYRDNTEAFF

v_gene: TRBV5-1
abundance: .
j_gene: TRBJ2-7
d_gene: TRBD2
CDR3nt: TGCGCCAGCAGCCCCGGGACTAGAGGAATCCACGAGCAGTACTTC
CDR3aa: CASSPGTRGIHEQYF

v_gene: TRBV6-5
abundance: few
j_gene: TRBJ2-1
d_gene: TRBD2
CDR3nt: TGTGCCAGCAGTTCTTACCTAGCGGGAGGGATAAATGAGCAGTTCTTC
CDR3aa: CASSSYLAGGINEQFF

v_gene: TRBV12-3/TRBV12-4
abundance: many
j_gene: TRBJ1-1
d_gene: .
CDR3nt: TGTGCCAGCAGTGAGTTCGGCACTGAAGCTTTCTTT
CDR3aa: CASSEFGTEAFF

v_gene: TRBV20-1
abundance: .
j_gene: TRBJ1-3
d_gene: .
CDR3nt: TGCAGTGCGAGTCGATCTGGAAACACCATATATTTT
CDR3aa: CSASRSGNTIYF

v_gene: TRBV20-1
abundance: .
j_gene: TRBJ1-2
d_gene: .
CDR3nt: TGCAGTGCTAGAGACGACGCGAATTGGAATGGCTACACCTTC
CDR3aa: CSARDDANWNGYTF

v_gene: TRBV6-5
abundance: .
j_gene: TRBJ2-5
d_gene: .
CDR3nt: TGTGCCAGCAGCCCCGGGCGGACCCAGTACTTC
CDR3aa: CASSPGRTQYF

v_gene: TRBV2
abundance: .
j_gene: TRBJ2-7
d_gene: .
CDR3nt: TGTGCCAGCAGTGACTTGGTCCGAGGCAACGAGCAGTACTTC
CDR3aa: CASSDLVRGNEQYF

v_gene: TRBV5-1
abundance: .
j_gene: TRBJ2-2
d_gene: .
CDR3nt: TGCGCCAGCAGCTTGGAAGGCGGGGAGCTGTTTTTT
CDR3aa: CASSLEGGELFF

v_gene: TRBV29-1
abundance: many
j_gene: TRBJ2-1
d_gene: .
CDR3nt: TGCAGCGTTGACTTGTACAATGAGCAGTTCTTC
CDR3aa: CSVDLYNEQFF

v_gene: TRBV27
abundance: few
j_gene: TRBJ1-6
d_gene: TRBD1
CDR3nt: TGTGCCAGCAGAAGAGACAGGGGAAATTCACCCCTCCACTTT
CDR3aa: CASRRDRGNSPLHF

v_gene: TRBV7-2
abundance: .
j_gene: TRBJ2-1
d_gene: TRBD2
CDR3nt: TGTGCCAGCAGCGCACTAGCGGGGATACACAATGAGCAGTTCTTC
CDR3aa: CASSALAGIHNEQFF

v_gene: TRBV5-1
abundance: .
j_gene: TRBJ2-7
d_gene: .
CDR3nt: TGCGCCAGCAGCACCGACAACTCCTACGAGCAGTACTTC
CDR3aa: CASSTDNSYEQYF

v_gene: TRBV7-2
abundance: many
j_gene: TRBJ2-7
d_gene: .
CDR3nt: TGTGCCAGCACAACTGGATCCCTCTCCTACGAGCAGTACTTC
CDR3aa: CASTTGSLSYEQYF

v_gene: TRBV19
abundance: .
j_gene: TRBJ2-7
d_gene: TRBD1
CDR3nt: TGTGCCAGTAGTTCGACAGGGGAAGGCGACGAGCAGTACTTC
CDR3aa: CASSSTGEGDEQYF

v_gene: TRBV12-3/TRBV12-4
abundance: many
j_gene: TRBJ2-7
d_gene: TRBD2
CDR3nt: TGTGCCAGCAGTACTAGCGCGAGCTCCTACGAGCAGTACTTC
CDR3aa: CASSTSASSYEQYF